These 21 T cell receptor beta chains originate from one sample sequenced in a study of CD8+ T cells in alopecia areata. Extraction and reverse transcription of RNA yielded cDNA as the sequencing template. Data came from immunoSEQ multiplex PCR; TCRdb stores just in-frame clones and leaves some out. The sample yields 150,000 to 200,000 clones, just under 65% seen once. Sample treatment: oral pan-JAK inhibitor, 5-10 mg twice daily. Sequencing used CD4+ T cells sorted from blood, obtained between weeks 49 and 50, from a patient treated with tofacitinib. These receptors originate from a human donor with alopecia areata.

The chain combines TRBV15 with TRBJ2-3, with D unclear. The CDR3 covers 12 residues. Deletions cut 6 bases from V and 6 bases from J, with 10 bases between. CDR1 and CDR2 (germline): LNHNV, YYDKDF (reference sequence). The CDR3 reads CATSPRLDTQYF. CDR3 in DNA: TGTGCCACCAGTCCCAGATTGGATACGCAGTATTTT.

J is TRBJ2-5 and V is TRBV5-6; no definite D call. Looked up from germline, CDR1 is SGHDT and CDR2 is YYEEEE. The CDR3 covers 16 residues. V was cut by 1 base and J by 0 bases, with 13 bases left in between. The CDR3 region has the DNA TGTGCCAGCAGCTTGCCCCCCCCGGCAGACCAAGAGACCCAGTACTTC. Its protein product is CASSLPPPADQETQYF. Combining the CDR3 with reference TRBV5-6 and TRBJ2-5 gives the whole variable domain DAGVTQSPTHLIKTRGQQVTLRCSPKSGHDTVSWYQQALGQGPQFIFQYYEEEERQRGNFPDRFSGHQFPNYSSELNVNALLLGDSALYLCASSLPPPADQETQYFGPGTRLLVL.

The chain recombines TRBV29-1 with TRBJ1-1; D call uncertain. In germline, CDR1 is SQVTM, CDR2 ANQGSEA. The CDR3 loop spans 11 amino acids. Trimming cost V 5 bases and J 1 base, with 5 bases left between them. The DNA of the CDR3 is TGCAGCGTTACTCCGAACACTGAAGCTTTCTTT. Protein product: CSVTPNTEAFF.

This chain links TRBV29-1 with TRBJ2-7; D remains ambiguous. This CDR3 has 12 residues. Trimming stripped 3 bases from V and 7 bases from J, with 13 bases between. Germline loops: CDR1 SQVTM, CDR2 ANQGSEA. CDR3 protein: CSVEERVGEQYF. The CDR3 DNA reads as TGCAGCGTTGAGGAACGGGTAGGGGAGCAGTACTTC.

This rearrangement joins TRBV5-1 to TRBJ1-2; D unresolved. The CDR3 sequence is 15 residues long. V lost 0 bases, J lost 3 bases, and 12 bases lay in between. Germline V gene data show CDR1 as SGHRS and CDR2 as YFSETQ. The CDR3 sequence: CASSLEASKDYGYTF. CDR3 nucleotides: TGCGCCAGCAGCTTGGAGGCAAGCAAGGACTATGGCTACACCTTC. The variable domain in full, completed from reference TRBV5-1 and TRBJ1-2, reads KAGVTQTPRYLIKTRGQQVTLSCSPISGHRSVSWYQQTPGQGLQFLFEYFSETQRNKGNFPGRFSGRQFSNSRSEMNVSTLELGDSALYLCASSLEASKDYGYTFGSGTRLTVV.

This sequence joins TRBV2 and TRBJ1-5; 9 bases are shared with TRBD1. The germline gives CDR1 SNHLY, CDR2 FYNNEI. CDR3 length: 13 amino acids. V gave up 6 bases and J gave up 7 bases; unmatched junction bases: 4. CDR3 region: CASSGDREQPQHF. CDR3 sequence (DNA): TGTGCCAGCAGCGGGGACAGGGAACAGCCCCAGCATTTT. Looking up the rest from reference TRBV2 and TRBJ1-5 gives the full variable domain: EPEVTQTPSHQVTQMGQEVILRCVPISNHLYFYWYRQILGQKVEFLVSFYNNEISEKSEIFDDQFSVERPDGSNFTLKIRSTKLEDSAMYFCASSGDREQPQHFGDGTRLSIL.

V is TRBV25-1 and J is TRBJ2-3; the D is unclear. The germline CDR1 and CDR2 sequences are MGHDK and SYGVNS. Deletions cut 6 bases from V and 0 bases from J, with 16 bases between. This CDR3 comprises 16 residues. CDR3 sequence (DNA): TGTGCCAGCAGCCCTTCGCTGGGAACTAGCACAGATACGCAGTATTTT. Amino acid sequence: CASSPSLGTSTDTQYF. The full variable domain, completed using reference TRBV25-1 and TRBJ2-3, is EADIYQTPRYLVIGTGKKITLECSQTMGHDKMYWYQQDPGMELHLIHYSYGVNSTEKGDLSSESTVSRIRTEHFPLTLESARPSHTSQYLCASSPSLGTSTDTQYFGPGTRLTVL.

The J gene is TRBJ2-1, the V gene TRBV10-1; D is unresolved. The CDR3 is 9 residues long. From germline, CDR1 is WNHNN and CDR2 SYGVQD (reference sequence). The V end lost 8 bases, the J end lost 11 bases, and 7 bases lay between the germline ends. Here the CDR3 DNA reads TGCGCCAGCCCGGCCAAGCAGTTCTTC. It is translated as CASPAKQFF.

This clone was detected only a few times. The chain links TRBV5-5 to TRBJ2-1; D tentatively fits TRBD1 or TRBD2 (5 bases each). The CDR3 sequence is 14 residues long. V shed 1 base and J shed 8 bases, with 13 bases lying between them. Germline V gives CDR1 SGHKS, CDR2 YYEKEE (reference sequence). This CDR3 reads CASSLSSGSYEQFF. Here the CDR3 DNA reads TGTGCCAGCAGCTTGTCTTCAGGGAGCTATGAGCAGTTCTTC. Full variable domain (remainder filled in from reference TRBV5-5 and TRBJ2-1): DAGVTQSPTHLIKTRGQQVTLRCSPISGHKSVSWYQQVLGQGPQFIFQYYEKEERGRGNFPDRFSARQFPNYSSELNVNALLLGDSALYLCASSLSSGSYEQFFGPGTRLTVL.

The rearrangement uses TRBV4-1 and TRBJ1-2, with 7 bases fitting TRBD1. The V gene end was trimmed by 4 bases and the J gene end by 8 bases; junction bases not matched to a gene: 19. The CDR3 sequence is 17 residues long. Germline CDR1 reads MGHRA; CDR2 reads YSYEKL. The CDR3 protein is CASSPVSGDSFLGGYTF. The CDR3 bases are TGCGCCAGCAGCCCGGTGTCTGGGGACAGTTTTTTGGGAGGCTACACCTTC.

The chain carries TRBV29-1 and TRBJ2-5, with TRBD2 matching over 10 bases. The CDR3 has 15 residues. Germline V gene data show CDR1 as SQVTM and CDR2 as ANQGSEA. Losses at the gene ends were 7 bases for V and 2 bases for J; bases not matched to a gene: 10. CDR3: CSAVYWTSGQETQYF. Here the CDR3 DNA reads TGCAGCGCCGTCTATTGGACTAGCGGACAAGAGACCCAGTACTTC.

The gene calls are TRBV14 and TRBJ2-4, with 9 bases identical to TRBD2. Trimming cost V 5 bases and J 8 bases; bases outside gene matches: 7. The germline V gene has CDR1 SGHDN and CDR2 FVKESK. The CDR3 contains 14 residues. CDR3 residues: CASSRGLARDIQYF. The CDR3 coding sequence is TGTGCCAGCAGCAGGGGACTAGCAAGGGACATTCAGTACTTC.

The V call is TRBV7-2, the J call TRBJ2-3; 7 bases map to TRBD1. J gave up 4 bases and V 4 bases, and 8 bases lay outside the gene matches. The CDR3 runs 15 residues. CDR1 is SGHTA, CDR2 FQGNSA, per germline. CDR3 protein: CASSSTGNVADTQYF. CDR3 sequence (DNA): TGTGCCAGCAGCTCGACAGGGAATGTGGCAGATACGCAGTATTTT.

The chain uses TRBV5-1 and TRBJ2-1, with a possible D match to TRBD2 (6 bases). Trimming stripped 3 bases from V and 10 bases from J, with 20 bases between. CDR1 and CDR2 from the germline V gene are SGHRS and YFSETQ. CDR3 size: 15 residues. Here the CDR3 reads CASSSGLTPSREQFF. For the CDR3, the DNA is TGCGCCAGCAGCTCCGGACTAACACCGTCACGCGAGCAGTTCTTC.

The chain has TRBV19 and TRBJ1-5; possible D gene TRBD1, 5 bases. Germline values: CDR1 LNHDA, CDR2 SQIVND (reference sequence). This CDR3 comprises 13 residues. The germline V and J ends were trimmed by 3 bases and 9 bases, with 12 bases remaining between them. The CDR3 DNA reads as TGTGCCAGTAGTATTGGGACGACCCGGCCCCAGCATTTT. It translates to CASSIGTTRPQHF. Based on the CDR3 plus reference TRBV19 and TRBJ1-5, the full variable domain is DGGITQSPKYLFRKEGQNVTLSCEQNLNHDAMYWYRQDPGQGLRLIYYSQIVNDFQKGDIAEGYSVSREKKESFPLTVTSAQKNPTAFYLCASSIGTTRPQHFGDGTRLSIL.

The genes are TRBV25-1 and TRBJ1-3, with D perhaps TRBD1 (5 bases). Germline CDR1 and CDR2: MGHDK and SYGVNS. The CDR3 runs 16 residues. The ends were cut back, 4 bases at V and 0 bases at J, with 13 bases in the middle. CDR3 sequence: CASSVPGLSSGNTIYF. In nucleotides, the CDR3 is TGTGCCAGCAGTGTACCGGGACTGAGCTCTGGAAACACCATATATTTT.

The V call is TRBV4-3, the J call TRBJ1-6; D not resolved. Trimming removed 0 bases at V and 9 bases at J, with 15 bases between. This CDR3 is built from 16 residues. CDR1 is LGHNA and CDR2 is YSLEER in the germline V gene. Here the CDR3 reads CASSQDLEASISPLHF. The CDR3 bases are TGCGCCAGCAGCCAAGATCTGGAGGCAAGTATTTCACCCCTCCACTTT.

The rearrangement uses TRBV30 and TRBJ1-1, with D perhaps matching TRBD1 (6 bases). The CDR3 spans 13 residues. The germline V and J ends were trimmed by 4 bases and 3 bases, with 12 bases remaining between them. CDR1 is GTSNPN, CDR2 SVGIG, per germline (reference sequence). The CDR3 loop reads CAWNPPGDTEAFF. DNA of the CDR3: TGTGCCTGGAACCCGCCAGGGGACACTGAAGCTTTCTTT.

V gene TRBV2 combines with J gene TRBJ1-1; D remains unclear. Per germline, CDR1 SNHLY and CDR2 FYNNEI. V was cut by 0 bases and J by 10 bases, with 9 bases left in between. This CDR3 is built from 12 residues. The CDR3 nucleotides are TGTGCCAGCAGTGAAGCACTACAAGGAGCTTTCTTT. Amino acid sequence: CASSEALQGAFF.

This chain links TRBV9 with TRBJ2-1; D is possibly TRBD1 (6 bases). CDR3 length: 15 amino acids. Germline V gene sequence: CDR1 SGDLS, CDR2 YYNGEE. Trimming took 3 bases from V and 2 from J, leaving 12 bases between them. In nucleotides, the CDR3 is TGTGCCAGCAGCGGCAGGGGTTTCCCCTACAATGAGCAGTTCTTC. Amino acids: CASSGRGFPYNEQFF.

The V gene is TRBV30, the J gene TRBJ2-5, with 8 bases that match TRBD2. There are 12 residues in the CDR3. The V gene end was trimmed by 5 bases and the J gene end by 4 bases; junction bases not matched to a gene: 3. Per the germline V gene, CDR1 is GTSNPN and CDR2 is SVGIG (reference sequence). The CDR3 bases are TGTGCCTGGTTTACTAGCGGAGAGACCCAGTACTTC. Amino acid sequence: CAWFTSGETQYF.